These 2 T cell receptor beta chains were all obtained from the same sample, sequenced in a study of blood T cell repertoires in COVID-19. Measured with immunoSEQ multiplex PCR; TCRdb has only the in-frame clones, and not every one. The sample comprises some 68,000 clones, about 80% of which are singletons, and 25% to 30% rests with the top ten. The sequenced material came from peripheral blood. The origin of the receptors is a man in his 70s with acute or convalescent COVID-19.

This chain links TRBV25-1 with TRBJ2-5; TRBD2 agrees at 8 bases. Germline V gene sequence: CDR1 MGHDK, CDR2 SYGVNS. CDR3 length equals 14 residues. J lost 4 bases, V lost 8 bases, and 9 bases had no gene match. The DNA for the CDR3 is TGTGCCAGCGGATACAGCGGGAGAATAGAGACCCAGTACTTC. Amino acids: CASGYSGRIETQYF.

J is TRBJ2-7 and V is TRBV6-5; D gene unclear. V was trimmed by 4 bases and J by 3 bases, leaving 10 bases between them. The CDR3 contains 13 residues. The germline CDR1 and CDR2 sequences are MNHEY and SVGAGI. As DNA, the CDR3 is TGTGCCAGCAGTTCCCCCTCCTACTACGAGCAGTACTTC. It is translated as CASSSPSYYEQYF.